This TCR beta chain derives from a study of identical twins. Template switching (which added a universal primer site) was used, and cDNA carried unique molecular identifiers. TCRdb re-analysed the 5' RACE reads in MiXCR, keeping a single row per CDR3 protein. The sample includes about 150,000 distinct CDR3 sequences, around 3.4% of them seen just once. This clonotype was observed many times. The target antigen is unknown. Study observations and caveats: Shared out-of-frame alpha sequences (those common to twins) showed excess low generation probability.

The TCR originated in a man aged 18 to 35 in good health. Material for sequencing was memory T cells sorted from blood.

Here the CDR3 reads CASSQTGGSGANVLTF. For the CDR3, the DNA is TGTGCCAGCAGTCAAACAGGGGGCTCTGGGGCCAACGTCCTGACTTTC. The chain employs TRBV12-3 or TRBV12-4 and TRBJ2-6, with 8 bases identical to TRBD1. The CDR3 covers 16 residues. V dropped 5 bases and J dropped 0; count of bases not matched to a gene: 3.